This is a list of T cell receptor beta chains from one sample in a study of blood T cell repertoires in COVID-19. The data were produced by immunoSEQ multiplex PCR, yet TCRdb's version contains in-frame clones alone and is incomplete. The top ten clones hold roughly 8.6% of a sample with around 99,000 clones, over 70% of them seen once. What was sequenced was peripheral blood. The receptors here all came from a man aged 50 or older who had recovered from COVID-19. CDR3s leave out the opening cysteine and the closing phenylalanine or tryptophan. Each record gives: J gene, V gene, D gene, CDR3 protein. A D gene is named only where the DNA matches it firmly.

TRBJ2-5	TRBV9	TRBD2	ASSGRPSGRVRKGNRETQY
TRBJ2-3	TRBV10-3	.	AISEYGTPSEAY
TRBJ2-5	TRBV27	TRBD2	ASSLRLAARKETQY
TRBJ1-1	TRBV7-8	.	ASSLNEPLTEAF
TRBJ1-5	TRBV13	TRBD1	ASSRGTGVNQPQH
TRBJ2-2	TRBV10-3	TRBD2	AISGSSGTNTGELF
TRBJ1-5	TRBV7-8	.	ASSLRQAQPQH
TRBJ2-7	TRBV4-2	TRBD2	ASSQELAGAYEQY
TRBJ1-2	TRBV28	TRBD1	ASSSRGLGNYGYT
TRBJ2-3	TRBV7-9	TRBD2	ASSKLAGGRTDTQY
TRBJ2-1	TRBV12-5	.	ASAPFSNEQF
TRBJ2-7	TRBV19	.	ASSRGYSYEQY
TRBJ1-2	TRBV12-3/TRBV12-4	.	ASLRGYGYT